The rows below give T cell receptor beta chains drawn from one sample of a study of early T cells in non-severe SARS-CoV-2 infection. TCRdb redid the calling of the 5' RACE reads with MiXCR, one entry per CDR3 protein. The sample includes roughly 67,000 distinct CDR3 sequences, more than 10% seen only once; the top ten take 1.5% to 2%. The sample was whole blood. These receptor sequences come from an adult who was a healthcare worker with PCR-confirmed SARS-CoV-2 infection or an uninfected control (not recorded which). Both conserved end residues are part of each CDR3. The order of the fields is D gene, J gene, clone size, V gene, CDR3 protein, CDR3 DNA. D genes are given only for firm matches. Expanded clones get a size class; other rows say once, few or many, or leave the size out.

d_call: -
j_call: TRBJ1-1
clone_size: few
v_call: TRBV29-1
cdr3_aa: CSVEATGWMNTEAFF
cdr3_nt: TGCAGCGTTGAAGCCACGGGGTGGATGAACACTGAAGCTTTCTTT

d_call: -
j_call: TRBJ1-4
clone_size: few
v_call: TRBV20-1
cdr3_aa: CSGSTEGGEKLFF
cdr3_nt: TGCAGCGGGTCGACCGAGGGCGGTGAAAAACTGTTTTTT

d_call: -
j_call: TRBJ1-3
clone_size: -
v_call: TRBV7-9
cdr3_aa: CASSRTATGNTIYF
cdr3_nt: TGTGCCAGCAGCAGGACTGCTACTGGAAACACCATATATTTT

d_call: -
j_call: TRBJ1-1
clone_size: many
v_call: TRBV5-1
cdr3_aa: CASSLVVNTEAFF
cdr3_nt: TGCGCCAGCAGCTTGGTTGTGAACACTGAAGCTTTCTTT

d_call: TRBD1
j_call: TRBJ2-3
clone_size: few
v_call: TRBV29-1
cdr3_aa: CSTRTGSTDTQYF
cdr3_nt: TGCAGCACCCGGACAGGGAGCACAGATACGCAGTATTTT

d_call: -
j_call: TRBJ2-2
clone_size: few
v_call: TRBV18
cdr3_aa: CASSEPNTGELFF
cdr3_nt: TGTGCCAGCTCAGAACCGAACACCGGGGAGCTGTTTTTT

d_call: -
j_call: TRBJ1-1
clone_size: -
v_call: TRBV5-6
cdr3_aa: CASSLRGVGTEAFF
cdr3_nt: TGTGCCAGCAGCTTGCGGGGGGTTGGCACTGAAGCTTTCTTT

d_call: -
j_call: TRBJ2-6
clone_size: many
v_call: TRBV3-1
cdr3_aa: CASSQDDLSSGANVLTF
cdr3_nt: TGTGCCAGCAGCCAAGATGACCTGAGCTCTGGGGCCAACGTCCTGACTTTC

d_call: TRBD2
j_call: TRBJ2-1
clone_size: few
v_call: TRBV7-2
cdr3_aa: CASSYPPGGSNEQFF
cdr3_nt: TGTGCCAGCAGCTACCCCCCCGGGGGGAGCAATGAGCAGTTCTTC

d_call: -
j_call: TRBJ1-3
clone_size: many
v_call: TRBV12-3/TRBV12-4
cdr3_aa: CASSFSTVGGNTIYF
cdr3_nt: TGTGCCAGCAGTTTCTCGACAGTCGGCGGAAACACCATATATTTT

d_call: TRBD1
j_call: TRBJ1-4
clone_size: few
v_call: TRBV20-1
cdr3_aa: CSARDRTGVREKLFF
cdr3_nt: TGCAGTGCTAGAGATCGGACAGGGGTACGGGAAAAACTGTTTTTT

d_call: -
j_call: TRBJ2-1
clone_size: many
v_call: TRBV11-2
cdr3_aa: CASRRDYNEQFF
cdr3_nt: TGTGCCAGCAGAAGGGACTACAATGAGCAGTTCTTC

d_call: TRBD2
j_call: TRBJ2-1
clone_size: many
v_call: TRBV11-2
cdr3_aa: CASSRNTGGPDEQFF
cdr3_nt: TGTGCCAGCAGCCGGAATACGGGGGGGCCGGATGAGCAGTTCTTC

d_call: -
j_call: TRBJ2-7
clone_size: -
v_call: TRBV5-1
cdr3_aa: CASSLDSDQRYEQYF
cdr3_nt: TGCGCCAGCAGCTTGGATTCCGACCAGAGGTACGAGCAGTACTTC

d_call: -
j_call: TRBJ2-1
clone_size: -
v_call: TRBV15
cdr3_aa: CATSRVKSGEQFF
cdr3_nt: TGTGCCACCAGCAGAGTCAAATCGGGTGAGCAGTTCTTC

d_call: -
j_call: TRBJ2-3
clone_size: -
v_call: TRBV7-3
cdr3_aa: CASSLGSATPTDTQYF
cdr3_nt: TGTGCCAGCAGCTTAGGGTCGGCCACGCCCACAGATACGCAGTATTTT

d_call: TRBD1
j_call: TRBJ2-3
clone_size: many
v_call: TRBV7-6
cdr3_aa: CASSPRQGTDTQYF
cdr3_nt: TGTGCCAGCAGCCCTCGACAGGGTACAGATACGCAGTATTTT

d_call: -
j_call: TRBJ2-4
clone_size: -
v_call: TRBV12-3/TRBV12-4
cdr3_aa: CASSLRGAENIQYF
cdr3_nt: TGTGCCAGCAGTTTACGGGGGGCCGAAAACATTCAGTACTTC

d_call: -
j_call: TRBJ2-3
clone_size: many
v_call: TRBV7-2
cdr3_aa: CASSLPTDTQYF
cdr3_nt: TGTGCCAGCAGCCTGCCTACAGATACGCAGTATTTT

d_call: TRBD1
j_call: TRBJ1-2
clone_size: many
v_call: TRBV28
cdr3_aa: CASSRGGSNYGYTF
cdr3_nt: TGTGCCAGCAGCCGAGGGGGCTCTAACTATGGCTACACCTTC

d_call: TRBD2
j_call: TRBJ2-3
clone_size: few
v_call: TRBV6-1
cdr3_aa: CASSLRGGGTDTQYF
cdr3_nt: TGTGCCAGCAGTTTACGGGGGGGCGGCACAGATACGCAGTATTTT

d_call: TRBD1
j_call: TRBJ1-1
clone_size: -
v_call: TRBV25-1
cdr3_aa: CASSARDRRVEAFF
cdr3_nt: TGTGCCAGCAGTGCCCGGGACAGGAGAGTTGAAGCTTTCTTT

d_call: TRBD1
j_call: TRBJ1-2
clone_size: many
v_call: TRBV5-1
cdr3_aa: CASSSTGDNYGYTF
cdr3_nt: TGCGCCAGCAGCTCTACAGGGGACAACTATGGCTACACCTTC

d_call: -
j_call: TRBJ2-1
clone_size: -
v_call: TRBV18
cdr3_aa: CASSPLPGRSSYNEQFF
cdr3_nt: TGTGCCAGCTCACCCCTCCCGGGCCGGAGCTCCTACAATGAGCAGTTCTTC

d_call: -
j_call: TRBJ2-1
clone_size: many
v_call: TRBV20-1
cdr3_aa: CSASVGPGQNEQFF
cdr3_nt: TGCAGTGCTAGCGTCGGACCAGGCCAAAATGAGCAGTTCTTC

d_call: -
j_call: TRBJ1-5
clone_size: many
v_call: TRBV6-5
cdr3_aa: CASKGGTDQPQHF
cdr3_nt: TGTGCCAGCAAAGGGGGTACGGACCAGCCCCAGCATTTT

d_call: -
j_call: TRBJ1-6
clone_size: many
v_call: TRBV28
cdr3_aa: CASSSAGRRTPLHF
cdr3_nt: TGTGCCAGCAGTTCCGCAGGGCGGCGGACACCCCTCCACTTT

d_call: -
j_call: TRBJ2-1
clone_size: -
v_call: TRBV24-1
cdr3_aa: CATSDFHEQFF
cdr3_nt: TGTGCCACCAGCGATTTCCATGAGCAGTTCTTC

d_call: -
j_call: TRBJ2-2
clone_size: -
v_call: TRBV7-2
cdr3_aa: CASSPRGNTGELFF
cdr3_nt: TGTGCCAGCAGCCCAAGGGGCAACACCGGGGAGCTGTTTTTT

d_call: -
j_call: TRBJ2-3
clone_size: -
v_call: TRBV12-5
cdr3_aa: CASGQEADTQYF
cdr3_nt: TGTGCTAGTGGTCAAGAGGCAGATACGCAGTATTTT

d_call: -
j_call: TRBJ2-3
clone_size: -
v_call: TRBV20-1
cdr3_aa: CSARDFRGETDTQYF
cdr3_nt: TGCAGTGCTAGAGATTTCAGGGGGGAAACAGATACGCAGTATTTT

d_call: TRBD2
j_call: TRBJ2-2
clone_size: -
v_call: TRBV12-3/TRBV12-4
cdr3_aa: CASSAPFGLAGRNTGELFF
cdr3_nt: TGTGCCAGCAGTGCACCGTTCGGACTAGCGGGGAGAAACACCGGGGAGCTGTTTTTT

d_call: -
j_call: TRBJ1-1
clone_size: -
v_call: TRBV7-9
cdr3_aa: CASSLAASGRGTEAFF
cdr3_nt: TGTGCCAGCAGCTTAGCGGCCTCGGGACGAGGCACTGAAGCTTTCTTT

d_call: -
j_call: TRBJ1-1
clone_size: -
v_call: TRBV7-9
cdr3_aa: CASSFETWRTEAFF
cdr3_nt: TGTGCCAGCAGCTTTGAAACATGGAGGACTGAAGCTTTCTTT

d_call: TRBD2
j_call: TRBJ2-3
clone_size: -
v_call: TRBV7-9
cdr3_aa: CASSFYLAGTQYF
cdr3_nt: TGTGCCAGCAGCTTCTATCTAGCGGGGACGCAGTATTTT

d_call: -
j_call: TRBJ2-2
clone_size: many
v_call: TRBV12-3/TRBV12-4
cdr3_aa: CASWAEAGSNTGELFF
cdr3_nt: TGTGCCAGCTGGGCAGAGGCGGGATCGAACACCGGGGAGCTGTTTTTT

d_call: -
j_call: TRBJ1-3
clone_size: many
v_call: TRBV5-1
cdr3_aa: CASSTGTTGNTIYF
cdr3_nt: TGCGCCAGCAGCACCGGGACCACTGGAAACACCATATATTTT

d_call: -
j_call: TRBJ1-3
clone_size: many
v_call: TRBV5-1
cdr3_aa: CASSLESGASGNTIYF
cdr3_nt: TGCGCCAGCAGCTTGGAATCAGGAGCCTCTGGAAACACCATATATTTT

d_call: -
j_call: TRBJ2-1
clone_size: many
v_call: TRBV7-2
cdr3_aa: CASSSLTGANEQFF
cdr3_nt: TGTGCCAGCAGCTCCCTGACAGGCGCCAATGAGCAGTTCTTC

d_call: -
j_call: TRBJ2-6
clone_size: -
v_call: TRBV3-1
cdr3_aa: CASRAERGANVLTF
cdr3_nt: TGTGCCAGCAGGGCAGAGCGGGGGGCCAACGTCCTGACTTTC

d_call: -
j_call: TRBJ2-5
clone_size: few
v_call: TRBV3-1
cdr3_aa: CASTSLETQYF
cdr3_nt: TGTGCCAGCACCTCCCTAGAGACCCAGTACTTC

d_call: TRBD2
j_call: TRBJ2-5
clone_size: -
v_call: TRBV7-6
cdr3_aa: CASSGTGTTLGETQYF
cdr3_nt: TGTGCCAGCAGCGGAACCGGGACTACGCTGGGGGAGACCCAGTACTTC

d_call: -
j_call: TRBJ1-1
clone_size: many
v_call: TRBV30
cdr3_aa: CAWSPESRGTEAFF
cdr3_nt: TGTGCCTGGAGCCCCGAGAGTAGGGGCACTGAAGCTTTCTTT

d_call: -
j_call: TRBJ2-7
clone_size: few
v_call: TRBV20-1
cdr3_aa: CSARDLPGYEQYF
cdr3_nt: TGCAGTGCTAGAGATCTCCCGGGATACGAGCAGTACTTC

d_call: -
j_call: TRBJ2-3
clone_size: few
v_call: TRBV20-1
cdr3_aa: CSARIKRSTDTQYF
cdr3_nt: TGCAGTGCTAGGATTAAGCGGAGCACAGATACGCAGTATTTT

d_call: -
j_call: TRBJ2-1
clone_size: -
v_call: TRBV14
cdr3_aa: CASSQRGVYNEQFF
cdr3_nt: TGTGCCAGCAGCCAGCGGGGAGTGTACAATGAGCAGTTCTTC

d_call: -
j_call: TRBJ2-3
clone_size: few
v_call: TRBV9
cdr3_aa: CASSVAGASTDTQYF
cdr3_nt: TGTGCCAGCAGCGTAGCGGGGGCAAGCACAGATACGCAGTATTTT

d_call: TRBD1
j_call: TRBJ2-2
clone_size: few
v_call: TRBV10-3
cdr3_aa: CATSRDRGDTGELFF
cdr3_nt: TGTGCCACAAGCCGGGACAGGGGAGACACCGGGGAGCTGTTTTTT

d_call: TRBD1
j_call: TRBJ2-3
clone_size: many
v_call: TRBV6-2/TRBV6-3
cdr3_aa: CASSYPSGTGVSTDTQYF
cdr3_nt: TGTGCCAGCAGCTACCCTTCAGGGACAGGGGTCAGCACAGATACGCAGTATTTT

d_call: TRBD1
j_call: TRBJ1-2
clone_size: -
v_call: TRBV20-1
cdr3_aa: CSAREDRPYGYTF
cdr3_nt: TGCAGTGCTAGAGAGGACAGGCCCTATGGCTACACCTTC

d_call: TRBD2
j_call: TRBJ2-1
clone_size: many
v_call: TRBV11-3
cdr3_aa: CASSATTSGGAHEQFF
cdr3_nt: TGTGCCAGCAGCGCCACGACTAGCGGGGGGGCCCATGAGCAGTTCTTC

d_call: TRBD2
j_call: TRBJ2-3
clone_size: -
v_call: TRBV7-9
cdr3_aa: CASSGGGTDTQYF
cdr3_nt: TGTGCCAGCAGTGGGGGGGGGACAGATACGCAGTATTTT

d_call: -
j_call: TRBJ1-2
clone_size: -
v_call: TRBV10-3
cdr3_aa: CATSEGSVNYGYTF
cdr3_nt: TGTGCCACCAGCGAAGGGTCCGTCAACTATGGCTACACCTTC

d_call: -
j_call: TRBJ1-3
clone_size: -
v_call: TRBV6-5
cdr3_aa: CASRDSDRSSGNTIYF
cdr3_nt: TGTGCCAGCAGGGATTCAGACCGTTCCTCTGGAAACACCATATATTTT

d_call: -
j_call: TRBJ2-5
clone_size: few
v_call: TRBV20-1
cdr3_aa: CSTSGRLGQETQYF
cdr3_nt: TGCAGTACCTCAGGGCGGTTGGGGCAAGAGACCCAGTACTTC

d_call: -
j_call: TRBJ1-3
clone_size: few
v_call: TRBV2
cdr3_aa: CASSSLWGSGNTIYF
cdr3_nt: TGTGCCAGCAGTTCCCTGTGGGGCTCTGGAAACACCATATATTTT

d_call: -
j_call: TRBJ1-1
clone_size: many
v_call: TRBV30
cdr3_aa: CAWSPVSGRNTEAFF
cdr3_nt: TGTGCCTGGAGCCCCGTTTCTGGGCGGAACACTGAAGCTTTCTTT